A single sample is the source of the 23 T cell receptor beta chains below, sequenced in a study of metastatic and nonmetastatic thyroid tumors. With MiXCR, TCRdb called clones anew from the PCR reads. The table lists roughly 83,000 clones, about 15% of them singletons. Treatment of any kind had been given to no patient before thyroid surgery. Sequenced sample: blood. The origin of the receptors is a female donor with papillary thyroid cancer or a benign thyroid nodule (not recorded which). Some clones in this sample may be carry-over from other donors' samples.

This clone was detected ten times or more. This chain links TRBV27 with TRBJ1-5; 9 positions match TRBD1. The germline gives CDR1 MNHEY, CDR2 SMNVEV (reference sequence). CDR3 size: 15 residues. V lost 6 bases, J lost 2 bases, and 5 bases stayed unmatched. The CDR3, as DNA: TGTGCCAGCAGCTCTCGGACAGGGGGCAATCAGCCCCAGCATTTT. This translates into CASSSRTGGNQPQHF.

This clone was counted many times. The V gene is TRBV15, the J gene TRBJ2-7; 8 bases match TRBD1. CDR1 is LNHNV, CDR2 YYDKDF, per germline (reference sequence). The CDR3 runs 16 residues. The V segment lost 5 bases and the J segment 4 bases; nucleotides outside the gene matches: 13. The DNA of the CDR3 is TGTGCCACCAGCTGCCCCCCGGACAGGGCGGCGTACGAGCAGTACTTC. Protein: CATSCPPDRAAYEQYF.

In its sample, this clone was seen many times. The V gene is TRBV3-1, the J gene TRBJ2-5, with D perhaps assigned TRBD1 or TRBD2 (6 bases each). The germline gives CDR1 LGHDT, CDR2 YNNKEL (reference sequence). This CDR3 has 16 residues. Between the trimmed V and J ends, which lost 1 base and 5 bases, there was a span of 17 bases. This CDR3 reads CASSQGGGTGIETQYF. CDR3 DNA sequence: TGTGCCAGCAGCCAAGGAGGGGGGACGGGGATTGAGACCCAGTACTTC.

This clone showed up many times. The rearrangement joins TRBV3-1 to TRBJ2-2; D remains unclear. The CDR3 length is 13 residues. Trimming stripped 0 bases from V and 6 bases from J, with 5 bases between. Germline assignment: CDR1 LGHDT and CDR2 YNNKEL (reference sequence). CDR3 region: CASSQDDPGELFF. The CDR3 DNA reads TGTGCCAGCAGCCAAGACGACCCCGGGGAGCTGTTTTTT.

Many counts were recorded for this clone. The chain recombines TRBV15 with TRBJ2-3; TRBD2 agrees at 9 bases. Germline lookup yields CDR1 LNHNV and CDR2 YYDKDF (reference sequence). The CDR3 covers 16 residues. Germline trimming cut 0 bases from V and 6 bases from J; bases unmatched to any gene: 7. CDR3 residues: CATSRERGGTGDTQYF. In DNA form, the CDR3 reads TGTGCCACCAGCAGAGAGCGGGGGGGCACGGGGGATACGCAGTATTTT.

The gene calls are TRBV5-6 and TRBJ2-1, with D maybe TRBD2 (5 bases). From germline, CDR1 is SGHDT and CDR2 YYEEEE. V was clipped by 4 bases and J by 9 bases, with 11 bases between them. The CDR3 is made up of 12 amino acids. The CDR3 protein is CASSLGGSEQFF. The DNA of the CDR3 is TGTGCCAGCAGCCTAGGAGGAAGTGAGCAGTTCTTC.

This clone was observed many times. Other DNA sequences within the sample encode an identical CDR3. The gene calls are TRBV7-2 and TRBJ1-1; maybe TRBD1 (6 bases). The CDR3 has 13 residues. The V gene's germline CDR1 is SGHTA and CDR2 FQGNSA. CDR3 DNA sequence: TGTGCTTCCCGGGGGGGCCTGAACACTGAAGCTTTCTTT. Its translation is CASRGGLNTEAFF.

The table lists this clone with many counts. The rearrangement links TRBV15 to TRBJ1-4, with 8 bases matching TRBD1. V dropped 1 base and J dropped 8; count of bases not matched to a gene: 9. The germline CDR1 and CDR2 sequences are LNHNV and YYDKDF (reference sequence). This CDR3 has 16 amino acids. CDR3 sequence (DNA): TGTGCCACCAGCAGAGGCCGCACAGGGGGGGGAGAAAAACTGTTTTTT. It specifies CATSRGRTGGGEKLFF.

This clone was recorded a few times. This chain links TRBV11-2 with TRBJ2-3; possible D gene TRBD1, 6 bases. V was cut by 1 base and J by 0 bases, with 14 bases left in between. CDR1 is SGHAT, CDR2 FQNNGV, per germline. The CDR3 covers 17 residues. The CDR3 reads CASSLGERTESTDTQYF. The CDR3 DNA follows: TGTGCCAGCAGCTTAGGGGAAAGGACAGAGAGCACAGATACGCAGTATTTT.

The chain joins TRBV20-1 to TRBJ2-7; TRBD1 aligns across 10 bases. The CDR3 loop spans 16 amino acids. After removal of 4 bases from V and 4 bases from J, the junction contained 13 bases not matched to a gene. Germline loops: CDR1 DFQATT, CDR2 SNEGSKA (reference sequence). The CDR3 nucleotides are TGCAGTGCTATCCGCAGGGTCGGGACAGGGGAATACGAGCAGTACTTC. Translation gives CSAIRRVGTGEYEQYF.

This chain joins TRBV6-4 and TRBJ1-2; D remains unclear. The CDR3 is 14 amino acids. Germline V gene lookup returns CDR1 MRHNA and CDR2 SNTAGT. Trimming removed 10 bases at V and 10 bases at J, with 25 bases between. Here the CDR3 DNA reads TGTGCCATCAGCCCATCGCTAGATAGGCGCCTCTACACCTTC. Encoded protein: CAISPSLDRRLYTF.

This clone was observed a handful of times. The chain joins TRBV28 to TRBJ1-2; a weak D match, TRBD1 (5 bases). Germline lookup yields CDR1 MDHEN and CDR2 SYDVKM. This CDR3 has 13 amino acids. V was cut by 1 base and J by 7 bases, with 10 bases left in between. The CDR3 DNA sequence: TGTGCCAGCAGTTTATCCCGGGGGTCTGGCTACACCTTC. Translation gives CASSLSRGSGYTF.

This clone was seen at least ten times. V gene TRBV10-3 combines with J gene TRBJ2-3; no definite D call. The length of the CDR3 is 13 residues. V was shortened by 5 bases and J by 4 bases, with 10 bases between the two germline ends. Germline loops: CDR1 ENHRY, CDR2 SYGVKD. Written as DNA, the CDR3 is TGTGCCATCAGTTTAACCGGCGCAGATACGCAGTATTTT. Its translation: CAISLTGADTQYF.

This clone was recorded many times. This rearrangement joins TRBV7-6 to TRBJ1-3; D remains ambiguous. V lost 5 bases and J lost 4, with 18 bases in between. The V gene's germline CDR1 is SGHVS and CDR2 FNYEAQ. The CDR3 is made up of 16 amino acids. CDR3 sequence reads: CASSPLAGRDGNTIYF. The CDR3 region has the DNA TGTGCCAGCAGCCCTCTCGCGGGGAGAGACGGAAACACCATATATTTT.

This clone has a count of ten or more. This rearrangement joins TRBV5-1 to TRBJ1-2; no reliable D call. This CDR3 region has 14 residues. The germline CDR1 and CDR2 sequences are SGHRS and YFSETQ. Trimming removed 0 bases at V and 2 bases at J, with 8 bases between. The DNA for the CDR3 is TGCGCCAGCAGCTTGGGTCAGAACAACTATGGCTACACCTTC. Translated, it gives CASSLGQNNYGYTF.

This clone was detected ten times or more. The sample has other DNA sequences that encode this CDR3 too. The chain combines TRBV5-1 with TRBJ2-5; no definite D call. Between the trimmed V and J ends, which lost 2 bases and 2 bases, there was a span of 1 base. This CDR3 is built from 11 residues. The V gene's germline CDR1 is SGHRS and CDR2 YFSETQ. The CDR3 reads CASSFQETQYF. CDR3 nucleotides: TGCGCCAGCAGCTTTCAAGAGACCCAGTACTTC. The full variable domain, rest sourced from reference TRBV5-1 and TRBJ2-5, is KAGVTQTPRYLIKTRGQQVTLSCSPISGHRSVSWYQQTPGQGLQFLFEYFSETQRNKGNFPGRFSGRQFSNSRSEMNVSTLELGDSALYLCASSFQETQYFGPGTRLLVL.

This clone was seen many times. The J gene is TRBJ2-5, the V gene TRBV2; 10 bases align to TRBD1. Germline assignment: CDR1 SNHLY and CDR2 FYNNEI. The V gene end was trimmed by 5 bases and the J gene end by 3 bases; junction bases not matched to a gene: 3. The CDR3 loop spans 14 amino acids. The CDR3 DNA sequence: TGTGCCAGCAGTAGACAGGGGGCGGAAGAGACCCAGTACTTC. Protein sequence: CASSRQGAEETQYF.

The chain combines TRBV5-4 with TRBJ1-4; 8 nucleotides line up with TRBD1. From germline, CDR1 is SGHNT and CDR2 YYREEE (reference sequence). The ends lost 5 bases at V and 0 bases at J; junction bases unmatched: 9. The CDR3 spans 17 residues. The CDR3 nucleotides are TGTGCCAGCAGACAGGGACAGGCAGCCGCAACTAATGAAAAACTGTTTTTT. Translating it yields CASRQGQAAATNEKLFF.

For this clone: A read error may be the cause here, since a much bigger clone is one base away. The sample carries other DNA sequences with the same CDR3. The rearrangement uses TRBV3-1 and TRBJ1-6; no reliable D call. This CDR3 spans 17 amino acids. CDR1 is LGHDT and CDR2 is YNNKEL in the germline V gene (reference sequence). Deletions cut 5 bases from V and 7 bases from J, with 21 bases between. This chain's CDR3 is CASSKVQVNGQNSPLHF. The CDR3 region has the DNA TGTGCCAGCAGCAAAGTTCAGGTTAATGGTCAAAATTCACCCCTCCACTTT. The whole variable domain, remainder taken from reference TRBV3-1 and TRBJ1-6, is DTAVSQTPKYLVTQMGNDKSIKCEQNLGHDTMYWYKQDSKKFLKIMFSYNNKELIINETVPNRFSPKSPDKAHLNLHINSLELGDSAVYFCASSKVQVNGQNSPLHFGNGTRLTVT.

This clone was observed at least ten times. The chain combines TRBV7-2 with TRBJ2-1, with 7 bases that match TRBD2. The germline gives CDR1 SGHTA, CDR2 FQGNSA. There are 14 residues in the CDR3. V shed 3 bases and J 5 bases; nucleotides not matched to a gene: 4. The CDR3 sequence: CASSLVGGDNEQFF. CDR3 coding DNA: TGTGCCAGCAGCTTGGTGGGGGGGGACAATGAGCAGTTCTTC.

This clone occurred many times. The chain links TRBV19 to TRBJ2-1, with a weak D call TRBD1 (6 bases). Germline CDR1 LNHDA, CDR2 SQIVND (reference sequence). This CDR3 is built from 15 residues. Trimming removed 7 bases from V and 0 bases from J, with 13 bases in between. The CDR3 region is CASTPDRSSYNEQFF. As DNA, the CDR3 is TGTGCCAGTACCCCAGACAGGAGCTCCTACAATGAGCAGTTCTTC.

This clone has at least ten counts. The V and J genes are TRBV6-2 or TRBV6-3 and TRBJ1-3; the D is unclear. Trimming left V 6 bases short and J 3 bases short, with 12 bases between. There are 14 residues in the CDR3. Per germline, CDR1 MNHEY and CDR2 SVGEGT. This CDR3 is CASRTGAFGNTIYF. CDR3 in DNA: TGTGCCAGCAGGACGGGTGCCTTTGGAAACACCATATATTTT.

Regarding this clone: The junction differs from germline at one of its ends, possibly a read error. The V gene is TRBV6-2 or TRBV6-3, the J gene TRBJ1-6; 10 positions match TRBD1. Germline V CDR1 and CDR2: MNHEY, SVGEGT. This CDR3 is built from 15 residues. The CDR3 reads CASSVTGQGNSPLHF. The CDR3 DNA reads TGTGCCAGCAGCGTCACGGGACAGGGGAATTCACCACTCCACTTT.